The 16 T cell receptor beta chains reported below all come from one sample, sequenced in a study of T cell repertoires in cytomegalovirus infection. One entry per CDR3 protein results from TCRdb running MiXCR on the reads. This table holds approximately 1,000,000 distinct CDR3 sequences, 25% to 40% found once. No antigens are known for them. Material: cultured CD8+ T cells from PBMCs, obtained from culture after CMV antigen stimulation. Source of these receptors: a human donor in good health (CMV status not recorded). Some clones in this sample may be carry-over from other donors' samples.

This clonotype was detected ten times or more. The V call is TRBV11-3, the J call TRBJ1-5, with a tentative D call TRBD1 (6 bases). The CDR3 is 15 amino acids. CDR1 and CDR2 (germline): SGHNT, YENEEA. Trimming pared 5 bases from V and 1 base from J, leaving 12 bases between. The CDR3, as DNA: TGTGCCAGCAGCAACGGGACAAAGAGCAATCAGCCCCAGCATTTT. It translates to CASSNGTKSNQPQHF. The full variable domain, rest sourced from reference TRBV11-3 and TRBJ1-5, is EAGVVQSPRYKIIEKKQPVAFWCNPISGHNTLYWYLQNLGQGPELLIRYENEEAVDDSQLPKDRFSAERLKGVDSTLKIQPAELGDSAVYLCASSNGTKSNQPQHFGDGTRLSIL.

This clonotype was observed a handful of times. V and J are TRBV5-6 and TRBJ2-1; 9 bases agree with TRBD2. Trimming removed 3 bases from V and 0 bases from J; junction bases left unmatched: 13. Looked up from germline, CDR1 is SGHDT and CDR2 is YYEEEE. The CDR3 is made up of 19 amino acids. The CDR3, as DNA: TGTGCCAGCAGCTCGGTAGAAGCGGGGGGCGTTACCTCCTACAATGAGCAGTTCTTC. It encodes CASSSVEAGGVTSYNEQFF.

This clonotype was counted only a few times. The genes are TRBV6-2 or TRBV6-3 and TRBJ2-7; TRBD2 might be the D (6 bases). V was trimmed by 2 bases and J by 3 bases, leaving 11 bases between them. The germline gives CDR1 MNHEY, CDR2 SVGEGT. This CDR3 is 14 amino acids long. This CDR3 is CASSYGGSGYEQYV. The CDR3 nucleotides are TGTGCCAGCAGTTACGGGGGGTCAGGCTACGAGCAGTACGTC.

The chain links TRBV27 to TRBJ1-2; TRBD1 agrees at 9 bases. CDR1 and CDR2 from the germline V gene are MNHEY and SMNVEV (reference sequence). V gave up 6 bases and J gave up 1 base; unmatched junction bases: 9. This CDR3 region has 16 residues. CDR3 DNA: TGTGCCAGCAGAACAGGGGGCGGGGGTAGTAACTATGGCTACACCTTC. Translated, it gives CASRTGGGGSNYGYTF.

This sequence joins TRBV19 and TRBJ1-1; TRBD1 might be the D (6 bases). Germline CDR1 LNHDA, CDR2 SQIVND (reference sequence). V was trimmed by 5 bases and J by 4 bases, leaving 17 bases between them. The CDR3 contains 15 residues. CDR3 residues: CASSPGTLGGTEAFF. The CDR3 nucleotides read TGTGCCAGTAGTCCCGGGACACTGGGTGGCACTGAAGCTTTCTTT.

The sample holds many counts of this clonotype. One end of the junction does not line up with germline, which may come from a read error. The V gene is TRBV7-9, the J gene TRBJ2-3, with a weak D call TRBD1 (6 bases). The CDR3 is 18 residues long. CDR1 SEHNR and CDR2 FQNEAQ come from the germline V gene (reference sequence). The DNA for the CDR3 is TGTGCCAGCAACTTACCCCCGGCGGCCGGACAGAGGACAGATACGCAGTATTTT. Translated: CASNLPPAAGQRTDTQYF.

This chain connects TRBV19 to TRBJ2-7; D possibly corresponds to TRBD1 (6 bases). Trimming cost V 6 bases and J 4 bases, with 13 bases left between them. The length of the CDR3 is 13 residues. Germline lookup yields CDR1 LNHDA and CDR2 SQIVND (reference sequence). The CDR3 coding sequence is TGTGCCAGTAGAACAGGGTCAGGGTACGAGCAGTACTTC. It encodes CASRTGSGYEQYF.

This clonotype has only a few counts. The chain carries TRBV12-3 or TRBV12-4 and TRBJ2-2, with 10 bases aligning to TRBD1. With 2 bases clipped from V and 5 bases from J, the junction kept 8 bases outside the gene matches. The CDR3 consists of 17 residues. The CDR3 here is CASSLLSGTGVTGELFF. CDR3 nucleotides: TGTGCCAGCAGTTTACTATCCGGGACAGGGGTTACCGGGGAGCTGTTTTTT.

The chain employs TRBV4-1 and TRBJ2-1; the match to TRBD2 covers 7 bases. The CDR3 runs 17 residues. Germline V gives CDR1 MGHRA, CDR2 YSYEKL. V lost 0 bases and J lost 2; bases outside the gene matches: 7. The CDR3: CASSQDWSGATYNEQFF. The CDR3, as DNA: TGCGCCAGCAGCCAAGATTGGAGCGGGGCCACCTACAATGAGCAGTTCTTC.

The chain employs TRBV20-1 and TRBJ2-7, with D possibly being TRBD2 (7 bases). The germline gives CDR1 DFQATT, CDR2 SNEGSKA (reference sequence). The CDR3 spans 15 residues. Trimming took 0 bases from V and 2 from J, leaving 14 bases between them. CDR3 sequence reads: CSAREVGGDTYEQYV. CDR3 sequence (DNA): TGCAGTGCTAGAGAAGTGGGGGGGGACACCTACGAGCAGTACGTC.

The DNA of the CDR3 is TGCAGTGCTAGAGATTTCGTCACAGGGGCCCCCGGGCAGCCCCAGCATTTT. Residues: CSARDFVTGAPGQPQHF. V usage is TRBV20-1 and J usage is TRBJ1-5, with 7 bases that match TRBD1. The length of the CDR3 is 17 residues. The junction had 15 bases not matched to a gene; V was cut back by 0 bases and J by 7 bases. CDR1 is DFQATT and CDR2 is SNEGSKA in the germline V gene (reference sequence).

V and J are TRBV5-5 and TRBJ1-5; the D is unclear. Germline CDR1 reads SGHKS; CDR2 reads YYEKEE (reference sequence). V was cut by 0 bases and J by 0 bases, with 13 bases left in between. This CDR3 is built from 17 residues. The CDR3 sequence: CASSLGPWPGSNQPQHF. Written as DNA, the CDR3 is TGTGCCAGCAGCTTGGGCCCGTGGCCGGGTAGCAATCAGCCCCAGCATTTT.

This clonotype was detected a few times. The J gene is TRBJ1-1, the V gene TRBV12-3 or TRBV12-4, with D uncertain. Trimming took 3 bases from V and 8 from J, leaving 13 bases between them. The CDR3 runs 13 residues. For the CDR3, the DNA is TGTGCCAGCAGTTTTTATGGGGTTTCGGAAGCTTTCTTT. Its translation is CASSFYGVSEAFF.

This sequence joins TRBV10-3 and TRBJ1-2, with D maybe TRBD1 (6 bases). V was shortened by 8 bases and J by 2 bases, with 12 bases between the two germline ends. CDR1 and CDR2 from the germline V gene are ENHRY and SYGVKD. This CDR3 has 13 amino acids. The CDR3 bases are TGTGCCATCTTCAGGGGCCCCAACTATGGCTACACCTTC. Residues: CAIFRGPNYGYTF.

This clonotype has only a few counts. CDR3 sequence (DNA): TGTGCCAGCAGTTACTCGAGGCACTACGAGCAGTACGTC. Protein product: CASSYSRHYEQYV. The V and J genes are TRBV6-2 or TRBV6-3 and TRBJ2-7; D remains ambiguous. This CDR3 is 13 amino acids long. Germline values: CDR1 MNHEY, CDR2 SVGEGT. V shed 0 bases and J shed 3 bases, with 6 bases lying between them.

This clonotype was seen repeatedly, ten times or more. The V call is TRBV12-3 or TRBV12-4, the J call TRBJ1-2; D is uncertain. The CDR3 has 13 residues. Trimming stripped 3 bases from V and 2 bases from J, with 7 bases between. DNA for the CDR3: TGTGCCAGCAGTTTTAACAACAACTATGGCTACACCTTC. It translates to CASSFNNNYGYTF.